This record concerns one T cell receptor (beta chain) sequence. This sample was included in a study of T cells expressing NK-cell markers. For the study at large: Researchers got TCR beta repertoires out of sorted CD3+CD56+NKG2C+, CD3+CD56+NKG2C- and CD3+CD56-NKG2C+ T cells.

TCR beta libraries carry UMIs added by 5'RACE template switching. No DNA is given; TCRdb re-called the 5' RACE reads and lists each CDR3 protein once. Its listing shows 350,000 to 450,000 distinct CDR3 sequences. The receptor comes from a man aged 18-70 years in good health. The sequenced sample consisted of blood T cells: a sorted CD56 or NKG2C T cell subset, CD4+ or CD8+ T cells, or bulk PBMC T cells (not recorded which).

This chain's CDR3 is CASTRDRGDYGYTF. The chain joins TRBV19 to TRBJ1-2; TCRdb proposes TRBD1, but this gene call is untestable without DNA. The CDR3 is 14 amino acids. The germline gives CDR1 LNHDA, CDR2 SQIVND (reference sequence). The variable domain in full, with the rest retrieved from reference TRBV19 and TRBJ1-2, is DGGITQSPKYLFRKEGQNVTLSCEQNLNHDAMYWYRQDPGQGLRLIYYSQIVNDFQKGDIAEGYSVSREKKESFPLTVTSAQKNPTAFYLCASTRDRGDYGYTFGSGTRLTVV.